This TCR beta chain was captured by sequencing in a study of blood T cell repertoires in COVID-19. At the level of the study: The United States, Italy and Spain provided the acute and convalescent COVID-19 samples. Sources were T cells, B-cell-depleted T cells, or PBMCs; the material itself was cDNA or gDNA.

In the authors' workflow: Amplifying reference gene primers gave estimates of nucleated cell counts. Using immunoSEQ multiplex PCR, the repertoire was profiled, and TCRdb retains in-frame clones only, with some absent. That table is the source of V, J and clone size, and D and trimming were worked out from the DNA. The sample records around 97,000 clones, around nine tenths being singletons. The CDR3 sequence is 13 residues long. Germline-derived CDR1 and CDR2 are MDHEN and SYDVKM. Trimming stripped 5 bases from V and 4 bases from J, with 11 bases between. The receptor comes from a woman older than 75 in a cohort sampled during active COVID-19. The source material was peripheral blood. The rearrangement joins TRBV28 to TRBJ1-1, with D unresolved. CDR3 in amino acids: CASSPAWSTEAFF. DNA for the CDR3: TGTGCCAGCAGTCCCGCTTGGAGCACTGAAGCTTTCTTT.